These T cell receptor beta chains were read from a single sample in a study of PD-1 blockade in classical Hodgkin lymphoma. This table comes from immunoSEQ multiplex PCR, and its TCRdb copy is limited to in-frame clones, with some not included. The sample includes about 14,000 clones, more than 70% of them seen just once. Sample: peripheral blood mononuclear cells (PBMCs), taken before the second cycle of nivolumab. These TCRs come from a human donor with classical Hodgkin lymphoma. CDR3s include the opening cysteine and the closing phenylalanine or tryptophan. A D gene is named only where the DNA matches it firmly. Size is stated for part of the rows, as once, few or many counts, or as a class when the clone is expanded.

V	D	size	J	DNA	CDR3
TRBV28	TRBD1	NA	TRBJ1-1	TGTGCCAGCAGTTATCCAGGGGGCACTGAAGCTTTCTTT	CASSYPGGTEAFF
TRBV4-3	TRBD1	NA	TRBJ1-4	TGCGCCAGCAGCCAAGATAGAGGACAGGGGAGTGAAAAACTGTTTTTT	CASSQDRGQGSEKLFF
TRBV9	NA	NA	TRBJ2-1	TGTGCCAGCAGCGTCTGGGAGACCTACAATGAGCAGTTCTTC	CASSVWETYNEQFF
TRBV10-2	NA	NA	TRBJ1-6	TGCGCCAGCAGTGAGTGGGGGGCAGGGTCACCCCTCCACTTT	CASSEWGAGSPLHF
TRBV10-3	NA	NA	TRBJ2-1	TGTGCCATCAGTGACCCCCCGGCGCGGGACTCCTACAATGAGCAGTTCTTC	CAISDPPARDSYNEQFF
TRBV19	NA	few	TRBJ1-6	TGTGCCAGTAGTAAGGTCAGCGAGCAGCTCCACTTT	CASSKVSEQLHF
TRBV7-9	NA	NA	TRBJ1-1	TGTGCCAGCAGCGGCGGGCAGGCCCGAGCTGGTGACACTGAAGCTTTCTTT	CASSGGQARAGDTEAFF
TRBV2	NA	once	TRBJ2-3	TGTGCCAGCAGGTCCGGGCCTCGCACAGATACGCAGTATTTT	CASRSGPRTDTQYF
TRBV4-1	TRBD2	NA	TRBJ2-7	TGCGCCAGCAGCCTTGTAGCGGGGGCCTACGAGCAGTACTTC	CASSLVAGAYEQYF
TRBV27	TRBD2	NA	TRBJ2-5	TGTGCCAGCAGTTTAAGGGCGGGGGGCGCGGAGACCCAGTACTTC	CASSLRAGGAETQYF
TRBV28	NA	NA	TRBJ1-1	TGTGCCAGCAGTTTTAGGCCGACGGACACTGAAGCTTTCTTT	CASSFRPTDTEAFF
TRBV7-3	NA	NA	TRBJ2-3	TGTGCCAGCAGCTTAACCACGTCCTCGGGATCTAACACAGATACGCAGTATTTT	CASSLTTSSGSNTDTQYF
TRBV7-9	NA	NA	TRBJ2-5	TGTGCCAGCAGTCAAAAAGAGACCCAGTACTTC	CASSQKETQYF
TRBV7-2	TRBD2	NA	TRBJ2-5	TGTGCCAGCAGCTTAGGTGGGCTAGCGGGGAGGAAGACCCAGTACTTC	CASSLGGLAGRKTQYF
TRBV27	NA	NA	TRBJ1-6	TGTGCCAGCAGTTCCCGTAACCTAGTAGTGGGTAATTCACCCCTCCACTTT	CASSSRNLVVGNSPLHF
TRBV9	NA	NA	TRBJ1-2	TGTGCCAGCAGCGTAGGGGGGGACTATGGCTACACCTTC	CASSVGGDYGYTF
TRBV7-9	NA	NA	TRBJ1-5	TGTGCCAGCAGCTTGGGGTATCAGCCCCAGCATTTT	CASSLGYQPQHF
TRBV19	NA	NA	TRBJ1-2	TGTGCCAGTAGTATCCTAGGACCGGGGGCTAAGGGCTACACCTTC	CASSILGPGAKGYTF
TRBV11-1	NA	NA	TRBJ2-2	TGTGCCAGCAGTCTACTTACGAACACCGGGGAGCTGTTTTTT	CASSLLTNTGELFF
TRBV29-1	NA	NA	TRBJ2-5	TGCAGCGTTGGGGGCCAAGAGACCCAGTACTTC	CSVGGQETQYF
TRBV7-3	NA	NA	TRBJ2-2	TGTGCCAGCAGCCCCTCCCAGGGAGCGGAGCTGTTTTTT	CASSPSQGAELFF
TRBV9	TRBD1	once	TRBJ2-5	TGTGCCAGCAGCGTATCAGGGGGCCAAGAGACCCAGTACTTC	CASSVSGGQETQYF
TRBV28	NA	NA	TRBJ2-7	TGTGCCAGCAGTTTAACAGGGACCTACGAGCAGTACTTC	CASSLTGTYEQYF
TRBV7-2	NA	once	TRBJ1-6	TGTGCCAGCAGCTTAGATCCAGGGTCGTATTCACCCCTCCACTTT	CASSLDPGSYSPLHF
TRBV6-5	TRBD2	NA	TRBJ2-7	TGTGCCAGCACCACCTGGGCGGGGGGCAGGTACGAGCAGTACTTC	CASTTWAGGRYEQYF
TRBV5-6	TRBD1	NA	TRBJ2-5	TGTGCCAGCAGCTTCACAGGGGGCAGGGAGACCCAGTACTTC	CASSFTGGRETQYF
TRBV25-1	TRBD1	NA	TRBJ1-2	TGTGCCAGCAGTGGATGGACAGGGGAAACCTTC	CASSGWTGETF
TRBV27	TRBD2	NA	TRBJ2-3	TGTGCCAGCGGGTTTTCTAGCGGGGGGGCGGCCACAGATACGCAGTATTTT	CASGFSSGGAATDTQYF
TRBV29-1	NA	NA	TRBJ2-5	TGCAGCGTTGAGCCGGGCCCAACGAGGGAGACCCAGTACTTC	CSVEPGPTRETQYF
TRBV6-1	NA	NA	TRBJ2-5	TGTGCCAGCAGCGGGACGGCCCAAGAGACCCAGTACTTC	CASSGTAQETQYF
TRBV10-3	TRBD1	NA	TRBJ2-6	TGTGCCATCAGTGCCGGGACAGGGCAAGCTGGGGCCAACGTCCTGACTTTC	CAISAGTGQAGANVLTF
TRBV5-1	TRBD1	NA	TRBJ2-2	TGCGCCACTACAGGGGTTGCGAACACCGGGGAGCTGTTTTTT	CATTGVANTGELFF
TRBV5-1	NA	NA	TRBJ1-1	TGCGCCAGCAGCTCAACTACAGGGAACACTGAAGCTTTCTTT	CASSSTTGNTEAFF
TRBV7-2	TRBD2	NA	TRBJ2-1	TGTGCCAGCAGCTTTTTGAACGCGGGGGGGCTCGATGAGCAGTTCTTC	CASSFLNAGGLDEQFF
TRBV19	TRBD1	NA	TRBJ1-2	TGTGCCAGTACCTCGACAGGGATCGGCTATGGCTACACCTTC	CASTSTGIGYGYTF
TRBV7-2	NA	few	TRBJ2-3	TGTGCCAGCAGCATGCTTCGGAGCACAGATACGCAGTATTTT	CASSMLRSTDTQYF
TRBV18	TRBD1	NA	TRBJ2-5	TGTGCCAGCTCAGGACAGGGGTCGGTTTTACAAGAGACCCAGTACTTC	CASSGQGSVLQETQYF
TRBV10-1	NA	few	TRBJ2-3	TGCGCCAGCAGCAGCCAACTAGGACAAGATACGCAGTATTTT	CASSSQLGQDTQYF
TRBV7-2	NA	NA	TRBJ1-6	TGTGCCAGCAGCCCCGGGACACCCATTTCACCCCTCCACTTT	CASSPGTPISPLHF
TRBV10-3	TRBD1	NA	TRBJ2-3	TGTGCCTGTACAGGGGGTCCCACAGATACGCAGTATTTT	CACTGGPTDTQYF
TRBV7-9	TRBD1	NA	TRBJ2-7	TGTGCCAGCAGCTTATCTGGACAGGGGGGTGACGAGCAGTACTTC	CASSLSGQGGDEQYF
TRBV28	NA	once	TRBJ1-2	TGTGCCAGCAGTTTAGGGACCTCAGGGGCAATATATGGCTACACCTTC	CASSLGTSGAIYGYTF
TRBV7-2	NA	NA	TRBJ2-2	TGTGCCAGCAGCTTAGGCAGGCCCACCGGGGAGCTGTTTTTT	CASSLGRPTGELFF
TRBV5-1	TRBD1	NA	TRBJ2-2	TGCGCCAGCAGCTCGGACAGGGCTAACACCGGGGAGCTGTTTTTT	CASSSDRANTGELFF
TRBV25-1	TRBD2	once	TRBJ2-5	TGTGCCAGCGAGGCTACTAGCGGGGGGATATACCAAGAGACCCAGTACTTC	CASEATSGGIYQETQYF
TRBV7-9	NA	NA	TRBJ2-5	TGTGCCAGCAGCTTAGGGACCGCTGTCCGGGAGACCCAGTACTTC	CASSLGTAVRETQYF
TRBV28	NA	NA	TRBJ2-7	TGTGCCAGCAGTTTATTGAAGAAGGGCGAGCAGTACTTC	CASSLLKKGEQYF
TRBV7-9	NA	NA	TRBJ2-1	TGTGCCAGCAGCTTAGCGGGGGGGCAGTACAATGAGCAGTTCTTC	CASSLAGGQYNEQFF
TRBV19	NA	NA	TRBJ1-1	TGTGCCAGTAGTTATCTTGACACTGAAGCTTTCTTT	CASSYLDTEAFF
TRBV5-4	NA	NA	TRBJ2-5	TGTGCCAGCAGCTTGGGCCAGGGGGGAGAGACCCAGTACTTC	CASSLGQGGETQYF
TRBV5-1	NA	NA	TRBJ1-2	TGCGCCAGCAGCTTTGACTTGGGACGGGATGGCTACACCTTC	CASSFDLGRDGYTF
TRBV19	NA	NA	TRBJ1-5	TGTGCCAGTAGTATCTCCCGAAATCAGCCCCAGCATTTT	CASSISRNQPQHF
TRBV7-9	NA	NA	TRBJ2-7	TGTGCCAGCAGCTTAGTTGGGGGGCCCTACGAGCAGTACTTC	CASSLVGGPYEQYF